This passage covers 10 T cell receptor beta chains from one sample sequenced in a study of blood T cell repertoires in COVID-19. Some clones are missing from TCRdb's copy, which holds only in-frame ones; the method was immunoSEQ multiplex PCR. The sample lists 350,000 or so clones; almost 90% were seen once. Sequencing used PBMCs or T cells enriched from blood (not recorded which). The source is a woman aged 25 to 39 who had been exposed to COVID-19.

J is TRBJ2-7 and V is TRBV27; no definite D call. The ends were cut back, 2 bases at V and 3 bases at J, with 14 bases in the middle. This CDR3 comprises 15 residues. Germline V gives CDR1 MNHEY, CDR2 SMNVEV (reference sequence). DNA of the CDR3: TGTGCCAGCAGTTTAGACTCCCCCACTGTCTACGAGCAGTACTTC. It encodes CASSLDSPTVYEQYF.

This clone was picked up one time. The genes are TRBV7-2 and TRBJ2-6; D gene unclear. Germline V gene lookup returns CDR1 SGHTA and CDR2 FQGNSA. Trimming cost V 5 bases and J 0 bases, with 11 bases left between them. This CDR3 contains 16 residues. The DNA for the CDR3 is TGTGCCAGCAGCCTACACAGAATCTCTGGGGCCAACGTCCTGACTTTC. Translated, it gives CASSLHRISGANVLTF. Full variable domain (rest looked up from reference TRBV7-2 and TRBJ2-6): GAGVSQSPSNKVTEKGKDVELRCDPISGHTALYWYRQSLGQGLEFLIYFQGNSAPDKSGLPSDRFSAERTGGSVSTLTIQRTQQEDSAVYLCASSLHRISGANVLTFGAGSRLTVL.

The V gene is TRBV19, the J gene TRBJ1-4; D is ambiguous. V was clipped by 3 bases and J by 0 bases, with 11 bases between them. Germline CDR1 and CDR2: LNHDA and SQIVND (reference sequence). CDR3 size: 16 residues. The CDR3 bases are TGTGCCAGTAGTATGTCGTGGCCGCCAACTAATGAAAAACTGTTTTTT. As protein: CASSMSWPPTNEKLFF.

The chain couples TRBV10-3 to TRBJ2-1, with D maybe TRBD2 (6 bases). The CDR3 contains 11 residues. V was cut by 3 bases and J by 10 bases, with 7 bases left in between. Germline lookup yields CDR1 ENHRY and CDR2 SYGVKD. CDR3 residues: CAISDGGEQFF. CDR3 sequence (DNA): TGTGCCATCAGTGACGGAGGGGAGCAGTTCTTC.

The chain recombines TRBV27 with TRBJ1-2, with 8 bases that match TRBD1. The CDR3 sequence is 15 residues long. The V and J ends lost 2 bases and 2 bases, in that order; junction bases with no gene match: 4. Germline V gives CDR1 MNHEY, CDR2 SMNVEV (reference sequence). The CDR3 loop is CASSLQGAINYGYTF. CDR3 nucleotides: TGTGCCAGCAGTTTACAGGGGGCAATAAACTATGGCTACACCTTC.

This chain uses TRBV3-1 (or the pseudogene TRBV3-2) with TRBJ1-3; 8 positions match TRBD1. V gave up 7 bases and J gave up 8 bases; unmatched junction bases: 16. Germline V lookup: CDR1 LGHDT, CDR2 YNNKEL (reference sequence). This CDR3 has 16 amino acids. The CDR3 loop reads CASKRVGQGVFDTIYF. The CDR3 bases are TGTGCCAGCAAGCGGGTTGGACAGGGAGTCTTTGACACCATATATTTT.

This clone was seen more than once but under ten times. The gene calls are TRBV24-1 and TRBJ2-1; 10 nucleotides line up with TRBD1. Germline V gene data show CDR1 as KGHDR and CDR2 as SFDVKD. This CDR3 is built from 17 residues. The V gene end was trimmed by 1 base and the J gene end by 7 bases; junction bases not matched to a gene: 9. The chain's CDR3 is CATSDFLGGQGINEQFF. CDR3 DNA sequence: TGTGCCACCAGTGATTTCCTGGGGGGACAGGGGATAAATGAGCAGTTCTTC.

This chain uses TRBV5-1 with TRBJ2-3; TRBD2 matches at 7 bases. This CDR3 is built from 16 residues. V shed 2 bases and J 5 bases; nucleotides not matched to a gene: 11. The V gene's germline CDR1 is SGHRS and CDR2 YFSETQ. For the CDR3, the DNA is TGCGCCAGCAGCTTATTACCGGCGGGAGAAGGAGATACGCAGTATTTT. Translating it yields CASSLLPAGEGDTQYF.

The rearrangement links TRBV11-1 to TRBJ2-1; 11 nucleotides line up with TRBD2. V lost 5 bases, J lost 6 bases, and 9 bases stayed unmatched. The CDR3 is 16 amino acids. Germline V CDR1 and CDR2: SGHAT, FQDESV (reference sequence). CDR3 region: CASSPHSGRAGNEQFF. CDR3 bases: TGTGCCAGCAGCCCCCATAGCGGGAGGGCCGGCAATGAGCAGTTCTTC.

This clone has just a few counts. The gene calls are TRBV14 and TRBJ2-1, with D possibly being TRBD2 (6 bases). There are 15 residues in the CDR3. CDR1 is SGHDN, CDR2 FVKESK, per germline. V lost 0 bases and J 6 bases, leaving 12 bases between the germline ends. Here the CDR3 DNA reads TGTGCCAGCAGCCAAGAGGCTCTAGCGACCAATGAGCAGTTCTTC. Encoded protein: CASSQEALATNEQFF.